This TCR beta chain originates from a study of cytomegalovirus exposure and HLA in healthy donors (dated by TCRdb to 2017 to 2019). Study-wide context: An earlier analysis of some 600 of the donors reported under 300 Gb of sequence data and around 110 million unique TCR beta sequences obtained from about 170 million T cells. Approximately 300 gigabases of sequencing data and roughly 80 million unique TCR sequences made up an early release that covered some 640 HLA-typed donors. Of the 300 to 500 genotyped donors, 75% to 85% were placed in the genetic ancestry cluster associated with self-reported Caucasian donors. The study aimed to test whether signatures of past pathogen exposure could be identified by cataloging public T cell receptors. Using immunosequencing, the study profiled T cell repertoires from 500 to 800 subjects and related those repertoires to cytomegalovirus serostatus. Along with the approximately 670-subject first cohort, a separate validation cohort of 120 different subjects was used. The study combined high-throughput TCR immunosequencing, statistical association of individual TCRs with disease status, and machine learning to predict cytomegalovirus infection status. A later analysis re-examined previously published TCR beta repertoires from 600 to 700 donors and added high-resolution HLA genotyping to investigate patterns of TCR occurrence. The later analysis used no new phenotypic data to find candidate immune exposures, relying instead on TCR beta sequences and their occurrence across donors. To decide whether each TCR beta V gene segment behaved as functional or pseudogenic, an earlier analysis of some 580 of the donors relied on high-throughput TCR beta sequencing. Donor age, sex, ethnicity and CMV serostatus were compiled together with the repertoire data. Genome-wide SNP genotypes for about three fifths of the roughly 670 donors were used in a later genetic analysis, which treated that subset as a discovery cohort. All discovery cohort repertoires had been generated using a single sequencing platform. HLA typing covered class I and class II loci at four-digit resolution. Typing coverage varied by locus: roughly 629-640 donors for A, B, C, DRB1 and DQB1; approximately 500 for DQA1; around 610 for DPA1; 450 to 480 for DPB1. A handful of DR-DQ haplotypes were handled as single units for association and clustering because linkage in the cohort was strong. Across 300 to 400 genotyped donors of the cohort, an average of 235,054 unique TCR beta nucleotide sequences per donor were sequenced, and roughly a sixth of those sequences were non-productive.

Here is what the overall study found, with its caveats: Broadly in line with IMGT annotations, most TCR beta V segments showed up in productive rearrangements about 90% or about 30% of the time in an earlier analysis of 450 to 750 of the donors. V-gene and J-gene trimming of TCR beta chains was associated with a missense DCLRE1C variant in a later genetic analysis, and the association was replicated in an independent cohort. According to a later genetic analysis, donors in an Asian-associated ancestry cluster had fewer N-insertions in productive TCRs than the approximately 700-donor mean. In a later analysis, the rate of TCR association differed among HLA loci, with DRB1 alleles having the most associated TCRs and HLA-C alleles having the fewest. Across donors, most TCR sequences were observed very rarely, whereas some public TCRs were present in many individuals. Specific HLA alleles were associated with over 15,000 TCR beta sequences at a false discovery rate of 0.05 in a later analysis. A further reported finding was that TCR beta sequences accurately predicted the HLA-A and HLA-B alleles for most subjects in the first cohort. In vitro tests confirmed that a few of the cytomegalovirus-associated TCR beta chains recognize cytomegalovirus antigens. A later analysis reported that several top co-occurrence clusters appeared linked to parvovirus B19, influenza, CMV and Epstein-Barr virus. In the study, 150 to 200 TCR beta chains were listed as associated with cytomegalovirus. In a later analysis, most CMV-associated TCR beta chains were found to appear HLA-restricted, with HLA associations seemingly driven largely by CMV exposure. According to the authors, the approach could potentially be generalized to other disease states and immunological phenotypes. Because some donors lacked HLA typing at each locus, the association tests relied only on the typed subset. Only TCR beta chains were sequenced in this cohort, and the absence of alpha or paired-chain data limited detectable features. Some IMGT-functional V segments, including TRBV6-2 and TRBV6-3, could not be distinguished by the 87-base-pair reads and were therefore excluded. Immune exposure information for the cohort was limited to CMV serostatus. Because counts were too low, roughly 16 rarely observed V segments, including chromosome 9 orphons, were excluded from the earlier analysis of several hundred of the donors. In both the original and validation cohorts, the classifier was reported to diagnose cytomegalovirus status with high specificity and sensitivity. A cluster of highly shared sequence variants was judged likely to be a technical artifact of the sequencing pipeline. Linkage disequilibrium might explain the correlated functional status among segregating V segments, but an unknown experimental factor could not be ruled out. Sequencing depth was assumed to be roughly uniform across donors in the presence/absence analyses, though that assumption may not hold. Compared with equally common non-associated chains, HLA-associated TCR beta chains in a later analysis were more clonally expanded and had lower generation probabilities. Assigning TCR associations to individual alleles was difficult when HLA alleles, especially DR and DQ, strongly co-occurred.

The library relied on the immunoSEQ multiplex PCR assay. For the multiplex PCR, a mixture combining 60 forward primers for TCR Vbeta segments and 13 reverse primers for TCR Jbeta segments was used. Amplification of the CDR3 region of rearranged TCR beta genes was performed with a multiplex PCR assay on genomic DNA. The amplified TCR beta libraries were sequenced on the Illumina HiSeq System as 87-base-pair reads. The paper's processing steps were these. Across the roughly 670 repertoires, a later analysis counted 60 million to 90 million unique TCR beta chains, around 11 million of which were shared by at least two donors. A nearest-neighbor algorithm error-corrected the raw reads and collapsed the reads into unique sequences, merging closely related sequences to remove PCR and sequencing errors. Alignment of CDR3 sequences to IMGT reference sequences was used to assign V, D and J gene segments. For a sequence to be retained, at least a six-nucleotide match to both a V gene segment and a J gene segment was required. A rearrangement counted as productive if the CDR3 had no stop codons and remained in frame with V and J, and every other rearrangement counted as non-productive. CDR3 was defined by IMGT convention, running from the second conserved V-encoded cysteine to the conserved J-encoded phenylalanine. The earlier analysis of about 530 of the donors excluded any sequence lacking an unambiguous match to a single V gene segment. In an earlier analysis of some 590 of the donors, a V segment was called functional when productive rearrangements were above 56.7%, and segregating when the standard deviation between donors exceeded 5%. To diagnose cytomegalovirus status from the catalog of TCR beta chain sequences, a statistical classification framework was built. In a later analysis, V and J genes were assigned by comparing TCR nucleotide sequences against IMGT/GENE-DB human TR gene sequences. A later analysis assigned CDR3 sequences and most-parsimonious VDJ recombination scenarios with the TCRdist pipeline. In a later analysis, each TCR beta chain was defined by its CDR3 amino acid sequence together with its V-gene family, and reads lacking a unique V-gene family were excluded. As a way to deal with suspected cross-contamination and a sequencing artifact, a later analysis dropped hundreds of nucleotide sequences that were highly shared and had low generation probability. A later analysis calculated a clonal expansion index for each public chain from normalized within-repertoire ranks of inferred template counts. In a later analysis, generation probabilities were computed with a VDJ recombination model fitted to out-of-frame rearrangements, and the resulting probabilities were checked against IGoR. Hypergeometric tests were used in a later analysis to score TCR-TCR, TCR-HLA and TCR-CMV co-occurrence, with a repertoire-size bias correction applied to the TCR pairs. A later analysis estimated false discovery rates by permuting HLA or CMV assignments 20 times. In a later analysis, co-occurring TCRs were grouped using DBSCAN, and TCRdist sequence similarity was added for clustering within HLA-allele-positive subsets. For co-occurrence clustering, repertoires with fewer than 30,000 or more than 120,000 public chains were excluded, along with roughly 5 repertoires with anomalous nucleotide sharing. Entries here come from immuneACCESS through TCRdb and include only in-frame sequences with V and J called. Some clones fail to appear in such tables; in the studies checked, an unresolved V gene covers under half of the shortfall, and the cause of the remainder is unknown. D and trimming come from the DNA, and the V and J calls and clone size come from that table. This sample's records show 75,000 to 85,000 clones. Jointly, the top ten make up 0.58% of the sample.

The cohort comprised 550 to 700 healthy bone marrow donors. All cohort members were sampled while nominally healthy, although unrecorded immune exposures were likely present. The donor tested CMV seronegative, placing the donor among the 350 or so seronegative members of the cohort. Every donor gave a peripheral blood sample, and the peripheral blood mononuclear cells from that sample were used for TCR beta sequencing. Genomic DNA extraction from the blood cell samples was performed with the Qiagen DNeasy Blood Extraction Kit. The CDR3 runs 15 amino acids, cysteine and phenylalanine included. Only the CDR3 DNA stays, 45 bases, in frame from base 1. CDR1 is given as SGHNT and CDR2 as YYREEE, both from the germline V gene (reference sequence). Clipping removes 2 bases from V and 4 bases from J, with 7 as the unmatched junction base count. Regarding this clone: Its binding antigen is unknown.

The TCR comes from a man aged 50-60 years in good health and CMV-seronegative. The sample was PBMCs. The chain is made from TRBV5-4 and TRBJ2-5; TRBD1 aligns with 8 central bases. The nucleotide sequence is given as TGTGCCAGCAGCTTCTCTAGGACAGGGAGAGAGACCCAGTACTTC. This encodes CASSFSRTGRETQYF.